One T cell receptor beta chain is described in this entry. This specimen belongs to a study of T cells expressing NK-cell markers. Study as a whole: HCMV seropositivity characterized seven of the eight sequenced donors, and seronegativity one.

Template switching by 5'RACE with UMIs generated the TCR beta cDNA. TCRdb processed the 5' RACE reads again and assigns one entry to each CDR3 protein, with no DNA. The sample holds 250,000 to 300,000 distinct CDR3 sequences. This CDR3 is built from 16 residues. Input material: blood T cells: a sorted CD56 or NKG2C T cell subset, CD4+ or CD8+ T cells, or bulk PBMC T cells (not recorded which). The receptor comes from a man between 18 and 29 years old in good health. The chain uses TRBV12-3 or TRBV12-4 and TRBJ1-5; TCRdb's D gene call, TRBD1, goes unchecked for lack of DNA. CDR3 protein: CASSPRTGGLYQPQHF.